Listed below are T cell receptor beta chains from one sample, sequenced in a study of neurological immune-mediated disorders. TCRdb reprocessed the 5' RACE reads with MiXCR, giving one entry per CDR3 protein. Counted here are tens of thousands of distinct CDR3 sequences, around 24% occurring once; the ten biggest clones make up 3.5% to 5.5%. Material: PBMCs. These receptors all come from a man aged 55 to 70 with HTLV-1-associated myelopathy (HAM/TSP). CDR3s include the opening cysteine and the closing phenylalanine or tryptophan. A D gene is named only where the DNA matches it firmly. Size tells how often a clone was seen (once, few, many) or the class of an expanded clone, and some rows leave it out.

J gene	V gene	clone size	D gene	CDR3 DNA	CDR3 protein
TRBJ1-2	TRBV15	many	.	TGTGCCACCAGCAGAGACGAAGACCGACAGATTATTGATGGCTACACCTTC	CATSRDEDRQIIDGYTF
TRBJ1-2	TRBV5-1	many	.	TGCGCCAGCAGCTCCATCCTTGACTATGGCTACACCTTC	CASSSILDYGYTF
TRBJ2-7	TRBV12-3/TRBV12-4	many	TRBD1	TGTGCCAGCTCCTCAGGGAGGACAGGGCGGGCCGAGCAGTACTTC	CASSSGRTGRAEQYF
TRBJ2-1	TRBV5-1	.	TRBD1	TGCGCCAGCAGGGATACAGGGGGTAATGATGAGCAGTTCTTC	CASRDTGGNDEQFF
TRBJ1-5	TRBV12-3/TRBV12-4	many	.	TGTGCCAGCAGTTCTGGCGGGTTTAGCAATCAGCCCCAGCATTTT	CASSSGGFSNQPQHF
TRBJ1-1	TRBV15	once	.	TGTGCCACCAGCAGAGGTTTAGTGAACACTGAAGCTTTCTTT	CATSRGLVNTEAFF
TRBJ1-6	TRBV27	.	.	TGTGCCAGCAGTTTCCGGGGTCTGAATTCACCCCTCCACTTT	CASSFRGLNSPLHF
TRBJ2-7	TRBV4-1	.	.	TGCGCCAGCAGCCAAGAGGAAGGGGCTGGGGTCTACGAGCAGTACTTC	CASSQEEGAGVYEQYF
TRBJ1-3	TRBV28	many	.	TGTGCCAGCAGTTCCCGAATACCTGGAAACACCATATATTTT	CASSSRIPGNTIYF
TRBJ1-1	TRBV7-9	many	TRBD1	TGTGCCAGCAGCCCGGACAGGGCTACTGAAGCTTTCTTT	CASSPDRATEAFF